What follows are 23 T cell receptor beta chains derived from one specimen sequenced in a study of OX40 agonist ivuxolimab in advanced cancers. Profiled with immunoSEQ multiplex PCR; TCRdb holds only in-frame clones, not every one. Counted here are tens of thousands of clones, about 91% occurring once; the ten biggest clones make up 2% to 3%. Specimen: CD4+ or CD8+ T cells sorted from blood, collected in a trial of the OX40 agonist ivuxolimab. The receptors derive from an adult with an advanced solid tumor such as melanoma, head and neck, liver or kidney cancer.

This chain connects TRBV29-1 to TRBJ1-2; D is perhaps TRBD1 (6 bases). CDR3 size: 15 residues. The V end lost 4 bases, the J end lost 4 bases, and 19 bases lay between the germline ends. Germline V gene sequence: CDR1 SQVTM, CDR2 ANQGSEA. The CDR3 loop reads CSVGGRGAPSYGYTF. Written as DNA, the CDR3 is TGCAGCGTTGGGGGCCGGGGGGCGCCAAGCTATGGCTACACCTTC.

In DNA, the CDR3 is TGTGCCAGCATCGCAGGGGGGTTCGTGAGCGAGCAGTACTTC. Its protein product is CASIAGGFVSEQYF. This sequence joins TRBV28 and TRBJ2-7, with TRBD1 as a possible D gene (7 bases). The CDR3 length is 14 residues. Trimming shortened V by 7 bases and J by 6 bases, and 19 bases separated the two germline ends. CDR1 MDHEN and CDR2 SYDVKM come from the germline V gene.

V is TRBV5-6 and J is TRBJ2-7; weak D call: TRBD2 (6 bases). With 0 bases removed from V and 7 bases from J, the gap between germline ends came to 17 bases. The CDR3 is 15 amino acids. Germline V lookup: CDR1 SGHDT, CDR2 YYEEEE. As DNA, the CDR3 is TGTGCCAGCAGCTTGGTAGGGACTCAGATCCGGGAGCAGTACTTC. This codes for CASSLVGTQIREQYF. The full variable domain, rest sourced from reference TRBV5-6 and TRBJ2-7, is DAGVTQSPTHLIKTRGQQVTLRCSPKSGHDTVSWYQQALGQGPQFIFQYYEEEERQRGNFPDRFSGHQFPNYSSELNVNALLLGDSALYLCASSLVGTQIREQYFGPGTRLTVT.

The V gene is TRBV4-1, the J gene TRBJ2-4, with 8 bases matching TRBD2. Trimming took 4 bases from V and 5 from J; bases not matched to a gene: 7. The CDR3 length is 15 residues. Germline CDR1 and CDR2: MGHRA and YSYEKL. The CDR3 region is CASSLSSGRQNIQYF. The CDR3 coding sequence is TGCGCCAGCAGCCTGTCAAGCGGGAGACAAAACATTCAGTACTTC.

The chain has TRBV30 and TRBJ2-7, with TRBD2 identical over 8 bases. Germline loops: CDR1 GTSNPN, CDR2 SVGIG (reference sequence). V dropped 5 bases and J dropped 2; count of bases not matched to a gene: 5. The CDR3 spans 13 residues. CDR3 protein: CAWGTRGPYEQYF. The CDR3, as DNA: TGTGCCTGGGGGACTAGGGGCCCCTACGAGCAGTACTTC.

The V call is TRBV11-2, the J call TRBJ2-3; D gene ambiguous. CDR3 length equals 12 residues. Deletions cut 6 bases from V and 0 bases from J, with 4 bases between. The germline CDR1 and CDR2 sequences are SGHAT and FQNNGV. The CDR3 protein is CASSSSTDTQYF. Here the CDR3 DNA reads TGTGCCAGCAGTTCTAGCACAGATACGCAGTATTTT. The full variable domain, completed using reference TRBV11-2 and TRBJ2-3, is EAGVAQSPRYKIIEKRQSVAFWCNPISGHATLYWYQQILGQGPKLLIQFQNNGVVDDSQLPKDRFSAERLKGVDSTLKIQPAKLEDSAVYLCASSSSTDTQYFGPGTRLTVL.

The rearrangement links TRBV7-2 to TRBJ2-3; D gene uncertain. The CDR3 is 14 amino acids. The V and J ends lost 2 bases and 6 bases respectively, with 12 bases between them. CDR1 is SGHTA and CDR2 is FQGNSA in the germline V gene. The CDR3 protein is CASSLLGELDTQYF. As DNA, the CDR3 is TGTGCCAGCAGCTTACTGGGCGAGCTGGATACGCAGTATTTT.

The chain uses TRBV7-2 and TRBJ1-4, with 7 bases that match TRBD1. Germline CDR1 reads SGHTA; CDR2 reads FQGNSA. V shed 5 bases and J 3 bases; nucleotides not matched to a gene: 12. This CDR3 is built from 17 residues. CDR3 DNA: TGTGCCAGCAGCCCAACAGGGGTGGGTCGGTCTAATGAAAAACTGTTTTTT. The encoded protein is CASSPTGVGRSNEKLFF. The complete variable domain, with remaining parts taken from reference TRBV7-2 and TRBJ1-4, reads GAGVSQSPSNKVTEKGKDVELRCDPISGHTALYWYRQSLGQGLEFLIYFQGNSAPDKSGLPSDRFSAERTGGSVSTLTIQRTQQEDSAVYLCASSPTGVGRSNEKLFFGSGTQLSVL.

This sequence joins TRBV27 and TRBJ2-7; 7 bases fit TRBD1. Per germline, CDR1 MNHEY and CDR2 SMNVEV (reference sequence). The V and J ends lost 2 bases and 5 bases, in that order; junction bases with no gene match: 6. The CDR3 runs 14 residues. The CDR3 loop is CASSLGRGSHEQYF. The CDR3 DNA sequence: TGTGCCAGCAGTTTAGGCAGGGGGAGCCACGAGCAGTACTTC.

In its sample, this clone was seen a few times. The chain is built from TRBV11-3 and TRBJ2-7; 7 nucleotides agree with TRBD1. V lost 6 bases, J lost 6 bases, and 11 bases stayed unmatched. The V gene's germline CDR1 is SGHNT and CDR2 YENEEA. The CDR3 is made up of 14 amino acids. The chain's CDR3 is CASSGADRAGEQYF. CDR3 bases: TGTGCCAGCAGTGGAGCCGACAGGGCGGGCGAGCAGTACTTC.

The chain combines TRBV7-9 with TRBJ1-1; the D is unclear. This CDR3 has 14 residues. Germline lookup yields CDR1 SEHNR and CDR2 FQNEAQ (reference sequence). V lost 4 bases to trimming and J lost 0 bases, with 9 bases between them. In DNA form, the CDR3 reads TGTGCCAGCAGCTGGCGGCAGTTGAACACTGAAGCTTTCTTT. It yields the protein CASSWRQLNTEAFF.

The chain carries TRBV7-2 and TRBJ1-1; possible D gene TRBD1, 6 bases. The CDR3 runs 15 residues. The V end lost 5 bases, the J end lost 4 bases, and 17 bases lay between the germline ends. CDR1 SGHTA and CDR2 FQGNSA come from the germline V gene. In DNA form, the CDR3 reads TGTGCCAGCAGCCCGTCGGACAGAAGGGTCACTGAAGCTTTCTTT. The encoded protein is CASSPSDRRVTEAFF.

This rearrangement joins TRBV18 to TRBJ1-2; D might be TRBD1 (5 bases). The CDR3 extends over 13 amino acids. V was shortened by 3 bases and J by 7 bases, with 12 bases between the two germline ends. CDR1 and CDR2 from the germline V gene are KGHSH and LQKENI. CDR3 sequence reads: CASSPPGTVGYTF. The DNA for the CDR3 is TGTGCCAGCTCACCCCCTGGGACCGTTGGCTACACCTTC.

The chain combines TRBV2 with TRBJ2-4, with 12 bases matching TRBD2. The V segment lost 5 bases and the J segment 6 bases; nucleotides outside the gene matches: 8. The germline CDR1 and CDR2 sequences are SNHLY and FYNNEI. This CDR3 comprises 16 residues. The CDR3 region is CASSPYRTSGTNIQYF. The DNA for the CDR3 is TGTGCCAGCAGTCCCTACCGGACTAGCGGGACAAACATTCAGTACTTC.

The chain joins TRBV2 to TRBJ1-4, with 9 bases identical to TRBD1. V was clipped by 6 bases and J by 8 bases; unmatched bases: 10. This CDR3 contains 15 residues. The germline V gene has CDR1 SNHLY and CDR2 FYNNEI. The CDR3 region is CASRLRTGAGEKLFF. The CDR3 DNA sequence: TGTGCCAGCAGGCTGAGGACAGGGGCGGGCGAAAAACTGTTTTTT.

This chain joins TRBV19 and TRBJ2-2; 8 bases line up with TRBD1. Germline V gives CDR1 LNHDA, CDR2 SQIVND (reference sequence). V lost 10 bases to trimming and J lost 5 bases; unmatched junction nucleotides: 12. CDR3 size: 15 residues. Here the CDR3 DNA reads TGTGCCATTGGAGGCGGACAGGGTGGTACCGGGGAGCTGTTTTTT. It translates to CAIGGGQGGTGELFF.

As DNA, the CDR3 is TGTGCCAGCAGTTATTCAAGCGGTAGCTCCTACGAGCAGTACTTC. The encoded protein is CASSYSSGSSYEQYF. The chain uses TRBV7-2 and TRBJ2-7; D is perhaps TRBD2 (5 bases). Germline V gives CDR1 SGHTA, CDR2 FQGNSA. The CDR3 is 15 residues long. Trimming removed 6 bases at V and 0 bases at J, with 15 bases between.

In its sample, this clone was seen once. This chain uses TRBV9 with TRBJ2-3, with 8 nucleotides matching TRBD2. This CDR3 has 16 residues. With 3 bases clipped from V and 8 bases from J, the junction kept 14 bases outside the gene matches. Germline V gene lookup returns CDR1 SGDLS and CDR2 YYNGEE. For the CDR3, the DNA is TGTGCCAGCAGCGCGGCCGGGTCGGGAGGGTCCCTTACGCAGTATTTT. Translated, it gives CASSAAGSGGSLTQYF.

The sample holds one count of this clone. V and J are TRBV28 and TRBJ2-7; D is perhaps TRBD1 (5 bases). The CDR3 spans 15 residues. The germline V and J ends were trimmed by 7 bases and 2 bases, with 18 bases remaining between them. Per the germline V gene, CDR1 is MDHEN and CDR2 is SYDVKM. The CDR3 DNA is TGTGCCAGCACCCCTGGGGCGGTGCGTACCTACGAGCAGTACTTC. This gives the protein CASTPGAVRTYEQYF.

V usage is TRBV30 and J usage is TRBJ1-6, with D possibly TRBD1 on 6 matching bases. Germline assignment: CDR1 GTSNPN and CDR2 SVGIG (reference sequence). The CDR3 is 13 residues long. The V end lost 1 base, the J end lost 9 bases, and 10 bases lay between the germline ends. CDR3 loop: CAWSADSISPLHF. The CDR3 DNA follows: TGTGCCTGGAGTGCGGACAGTATTTCACCCCTCCACTTT.

The chain links TRBV19 to TRBJ1-1, with D tentatively TRBD1 (5 bases). Germline CDR1 reads LNHDA; CDR2 reads SQIVND (reference sequence). Between the trimmed V and J ends, which lost 8 bases and 2 bases, there was a span of 12 bases. There are 13 residues in the CDR3. The CDR3 loop is CASWRRGNTEAFF. The CDR3 DNA reads TGTGCCAGTTGGCGAAGGGGTAACACTGAAGCTTTCTTT.

The CDR3 sequence: CASSPGQTNTEAFF. CDR3 DNA: TGTGCCAGCAGCCCCGGACAGACGAACACTGAAGCTTTCTTT. The J gene is TRBJ1-1, the V gene TRBV9, with a weak D call TRBD1 (6 bases). Germline lookup yields CDR1 SGDLS and CDR2 YYNGEE. The length of the CDR3 is 14 residues. V was pared by 4 bases and J by 1 base, with 11 bases between.

V and J are TRBV19 and TRBJ1-1, with TRBD1 as a possible D gene (6 bases). V lost 6 bases and J lost 4, with 18 bases in between. Germline V CDR1 and CDR2: LNHDA, SQIVND (reference sequence). This CDR3 contains 15 residues. The chain's CDR3 is CASSEGPGVGTEAFF. CDR3 nucleotide sequence: TGTGCCAGTAGCGAAGGGCCAGGGGTTGGCACTGAAGCTTTCTTT.